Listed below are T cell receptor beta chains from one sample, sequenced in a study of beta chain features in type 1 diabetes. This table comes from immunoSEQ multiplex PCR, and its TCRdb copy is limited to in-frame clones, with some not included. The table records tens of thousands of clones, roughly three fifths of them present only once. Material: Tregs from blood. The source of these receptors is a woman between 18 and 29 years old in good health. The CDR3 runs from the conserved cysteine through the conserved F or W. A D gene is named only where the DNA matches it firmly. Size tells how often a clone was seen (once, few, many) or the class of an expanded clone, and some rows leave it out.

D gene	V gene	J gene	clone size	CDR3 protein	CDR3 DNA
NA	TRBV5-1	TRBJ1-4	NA	CASSGQGGEKLFF	TGCGCCAGCAGCGGTCAGGGAGGGGAAAAACTGTTTTTT
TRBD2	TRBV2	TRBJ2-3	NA	CASRGGTSGGTDTQYF	TGTGCCAGCAGGGGGGGGACTAGCGGGGGCACAGATACGCAGTATTTT
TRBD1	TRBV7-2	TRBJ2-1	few	CASSLGQGGNEQFF	TGTGCCAGCAGCCTGGGACAGGGGGGAAATGAGCAGTTCTTC
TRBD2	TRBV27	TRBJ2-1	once	CASSFSGVDNEQFF	TGTGCCAGCAGTTTTAGCGGGGTAGACAATGAGCAGTTCTTC
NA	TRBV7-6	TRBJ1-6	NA	CASSAVPGTYNSPLHF	TGTGCCAGCAGCGCCGTACCAGGCACCTATAATTCACCCCTCCACTTT
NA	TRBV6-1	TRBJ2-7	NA	CASSVVGTESSYEQYF	TGTGCCAGCAGTGTCGTCGGGACTGAGAGCTCCTACGAGCAGTACTTC
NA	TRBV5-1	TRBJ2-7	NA	CASSLGIPSGYEQYF	TGCGCCAGCAGCTTGGGGATCCCCTCGGGCTACGAGCAGTACTTC
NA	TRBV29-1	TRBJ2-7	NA	CSVESLYSYEQYF	TGCAGCGTTGAGAGCCTATACTCCTACGAGCAGTACTTC
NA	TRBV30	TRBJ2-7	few	CACRTVTRYYEQYF	TGTGCCTGCCGGACGGTGACTAGATACTACGAGCAGTACTTC
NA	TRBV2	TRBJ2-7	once	CASLSPGGEQYF	TGTGCCAGCTTATCCCCAGGGGGGGAGCAGTACTTC
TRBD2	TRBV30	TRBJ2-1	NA	CAWSRREWDEQFF	TGTGCCTGGAGCCGGCGGGAGTGGGATGAGCAGTTCTTC
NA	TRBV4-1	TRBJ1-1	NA	CASSQDRTGTEAFF	TGCGCCAGCAGCCAAGATCGGACTGGCACTGAAGCTTTCTTT
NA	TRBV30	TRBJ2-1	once	CAWKRGGAVNEQFF	TGTGCCTGGAAGAGGGGCGGGGCTGTCAATGAGCAGTTCTTC
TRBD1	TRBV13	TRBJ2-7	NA	CASSFRGRGWYF	TGTGCCAGCAGCTTCAGGGGGCGCGGGTGGTACTTC
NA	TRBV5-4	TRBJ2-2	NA	CASSSIASWDGELFF	TGTGCCAGCAGCTCGATCGCTAGCTGGGATGGGGAGCTGTTTTTT
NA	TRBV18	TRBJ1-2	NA	CASSIQATGGYTF	TGTGCCAGCTCAATACAGGCGACGGGCGGCTACACCTTC
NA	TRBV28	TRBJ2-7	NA	CASKTKGDEQYF	TGTGCCAGCAAGACCAAAGGGGACGAGCAGTACTTC
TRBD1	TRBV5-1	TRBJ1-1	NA	CASSPGQGINTEAFF	TGCGCCAGCAGCCCGGGACAGGGGATAAACACTGAAGCTTTCTTT
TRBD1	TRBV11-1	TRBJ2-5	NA	CASSLAGTGVETQYF	TGTGCCAGCAGCTTAGCGGGGACAGGGGTGGAGACCCAGTACTTC
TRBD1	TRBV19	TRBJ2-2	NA	CASRTGGFGELFF	TGTGCCAGCCGGACAGGGGGCTTCGGGGAGCTGTTTTTT
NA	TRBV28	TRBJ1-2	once	CASSLGGRGYTF	TGTGCCAGCAGTTTAGGGGGCAGGGGCTACACCTTC
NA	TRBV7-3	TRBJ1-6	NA	CASSPGQNSPLHF	TGTGCCAGCAGCCCTGGACAGAATTCACCCCTCCACTTT
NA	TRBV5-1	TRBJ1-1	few	CASSLDPGADTEAFF	TGCGCCAGCAGCTTGGATCCAGGGGCGGACACTGAAGCTTTCTTT
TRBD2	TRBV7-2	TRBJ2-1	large	CASSREGGGFYEQFF	TGTGCCAGCAGCCGGGAGGGCGGGGGGTTCTATGAGCAGTTCTTC
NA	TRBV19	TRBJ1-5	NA	CASSTGTNQPQHF	TGTGCCAGTAGTACAGGGACAAATCAGCCCCAGCATTTT
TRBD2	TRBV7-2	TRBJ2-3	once	CASSFGSGRGADTQYF	TGTGCCAGCAGCTTCGGTAGCGGGAGGGGGGCAGATACGCAGTATTTT
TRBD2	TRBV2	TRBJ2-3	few	CASSSRLAGGPGSDTQYF	TGTGCCAGCAGCTCGAGGCTAGCGGGAGGGCCCGGGTCAGATACGCAGTATTTT
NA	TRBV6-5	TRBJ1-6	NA	CASKAVHSPLHF	TGTGCCAGCAAGGCGGTCCATTCACCCCTCCACTTT
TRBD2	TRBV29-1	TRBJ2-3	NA	CSVLAGSTDTQYF	TGCAGCGTACTAGCGGGGAGCACAGATACGCAGTATTTT
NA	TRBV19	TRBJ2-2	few	CASSTWTDKNTGELFF	TGTGCCAGTAGTACCTGGACAGACAAAAACACCGGGGAGCTGTTTTTT
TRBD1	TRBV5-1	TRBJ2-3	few	CASSQQGIGTDTQYF	TGCGCCAGCAGCCAACAGGGGATCGGGACAGATACGCAGTATTTT
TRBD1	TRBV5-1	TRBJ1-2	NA	CASSPRPPGQGFSYGYTF	TGCGCCAGCAGCCCACGGCCCCCGGGACAGGGTTTTTCCTATGGCTACACCTTC
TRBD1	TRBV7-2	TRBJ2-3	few	CASSPPRDRGGDTQYF	TGTGCCAGCAGCCCCCCCCGGGACAGGGGGGGGGATACGCAGTATTTT
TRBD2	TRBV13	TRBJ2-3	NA	CASSPAALARTTDTQYF	TGTGCCAGCAGCCCCGCAGCACTAGCGAGAACCACAGATACGCAGTATTTT
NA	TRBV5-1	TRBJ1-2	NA	CASSENSGYGYTF	TGCGCCAGCAGCGAGAATTCAGGGTATGGCTACACCTTC
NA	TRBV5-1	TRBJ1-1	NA	CASSFSDVANTEAFF	TGCGCCAGCAGCTTTTCAGACGTAGCGAACACTGAAGCTTTCTTT
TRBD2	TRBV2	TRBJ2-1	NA	CASTQFSGGNEQFF	TGTGCCAGCACCCAATTTAGCGGGGGCAATGAGCAGTTCTTC
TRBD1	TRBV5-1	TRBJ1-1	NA	CASSLDRGITEAFF	TGCGCCAGCAGCCTGGACAGGGGGATCACTGAAGCTTTCTTT
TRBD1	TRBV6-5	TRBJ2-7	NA	CASTRGLEQYF	TGTGCCAGCACCAGGGGGCTCGAGCAGTACTTC
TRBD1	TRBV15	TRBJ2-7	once	CATSRGGGRAYEQYF	TGTGCCACCAGCAGAGGAGGGGGCAGGGCCTACGAGCAGTACTTC
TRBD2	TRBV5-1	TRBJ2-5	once	CASRTSGGETQYF	TGCGCCAGCAGGACTAGCGGGGGGGAGACCCAGTACTTC
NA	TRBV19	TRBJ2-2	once	CASSIPGLPTGELFF	TGTGCCAGTAGTATCCCAGGACTGCCCACCGGGGAGCTGTTTTTT
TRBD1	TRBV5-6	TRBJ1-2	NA	CASSFFGQVFNGYTF	TGTGCCAGCAGCTTCTTCGGACAGGTCTTCAATGGCTACACCTTC
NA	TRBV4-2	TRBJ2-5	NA	CASSQRGGETQYF	TGTGCCAGCAGCCAAAGGGGCGGAGAGACCCAGTACTTC
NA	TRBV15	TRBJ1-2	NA	CATSRIYMRGAGGYTF	TGTGCCACCAGCAGAATTTATATGAGGGGAGCGGGAGGCTACACCTTC
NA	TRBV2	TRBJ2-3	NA	CASIHQRPSTDTQYF	TGTGCCAGCATCCATCAGCGGCCTAGCACAGATACGCAGTATTTT
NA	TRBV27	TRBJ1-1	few	CASSPRGANTEAFF	TGTGCCAGCAGTCCCCGGGGGGCAAACACTGAAGCTTTCTTT
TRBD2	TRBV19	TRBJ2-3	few	CASSRREAYTQYF	TGTGCCAGTAGTAGGCGGGAGGCGTATACGCAGTATTTT
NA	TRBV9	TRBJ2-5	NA	CASSSMGGARETQYF	TGTGCCAGCAGCTCAATGGGTGGGGCGAGAGAGACCCAGTACTTC
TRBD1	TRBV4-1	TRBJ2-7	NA	CASSQPGQGLYEQYF	TGCGCCAGCAGCCAACCGGGACAGGGGTTATACGAGCAGTACTTC
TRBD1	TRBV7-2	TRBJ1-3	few	CASSPPGQGVDTIYF	TGTGCCAGCAGCCCTCCGGGACAGGGTGTGGACACCATATATTTT
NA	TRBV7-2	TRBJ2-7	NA	CASSLLTVFGEQYF	TGTGCCAGCAGCTTACTAACAGTGTTCGGCGAGCAGTACTTC
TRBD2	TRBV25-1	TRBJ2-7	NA	CASSDGGVFEQYF	TGTGCCAGCAGTGATGGGGGGGTTTTCGAGCAGTACTTC
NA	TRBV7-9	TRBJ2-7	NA	CASSRIPVDEQYF	TGTGCCAGCAGTCGTATCCCCGTCGACGAGCAGTACTTC